The clone carrying this T cell receptor (beta chain) showed up just a few times. TCRdb recomputed calls from the RT-PCR reads with MiXCR, one row per CDR3 protein. This table has about 700,000 distinct CDR3 sequences, 12% to 15% appearing once. Germline CDR1 and CDR2: SGHRS and YFSETQ. The CDR3 covers 16 residues. V was pared by 4 bases and J by 0 bases, with 15 bases between. The chain links TRBV5-1 to TRBJ2-3, with D unresolved. The sample taken for sequencing was memory CD4+ T cells from blood. This TCR was sampled from a female donor in good health, serving as a healthy control. The chain's CDR3 is CASSQAGLSSTDTQYF. The CDR3 DNA is TGCGCCAGCAGCCAGGCAGGATTGTCTAGCACAGATACGCAGTATTTT.